This T cell receptor beta chain was found in a study of T-cell reconstitution after alpha-beta-depleted transplantation in children. The germline V and J ends were trimmed by 3 bases and 10 bases, with 15 bases remaining between them. The CDR3 spans 13 residues. Germline assignment: CDR1 ENHRY and CDR2 SYGVKD. This clonotype was seen once. Unique molecular identifiers were used to barcode this TCRbeta library. Each CDR3 protein is one row after TCRdb ran MiXCR on the PCR reads. The sample lists approximately 490,000 distinct CDR3 sequences; roughly a tenth were seen once. The receptor comes from a child aged 2 to 10 with inherited bone marrow failure, due to receive a stem cell transplant. Here the sequenced sample was PBMCs, taken before TCRalphabeta/CD19-depleted stem cell transplant. The chain has TRBV10-3 and TRBJ1-1, with D unclear. The DNA for the CDR3 is TGTGCCATCAGTGACACCAGTAGTGGGGTAGCTTTCTTT. Its translation is CAISDTSSGVAFF.